Reported below is one TCR beta chain. Many counts were recorded for this clonotype. Its specific antigen is unknown. Base quality data are lacking; no much larger clone is found one base away. Stable Graves' hyperthyroidism was defined as no progression to ophthalmopathy during 18 months of follow-up. Hyperthyroidism patients were newly diagnosed, with disease duration under 2 months, and aged 18 to 65 years. Any patient with an uncontrolled infection, another autoimmune disease, pregnancy or lactation was excluded. Diagnoses were based on clinical symptoms, serum thyroxine and TRAb, thyroid ultrasound and orbital computed tomography. PBMCs were isolated from about 9.1 ml of fresh peripheral blood by Ficoll-Paque density gradient centrifugation. Trizol reagent was used to extract total RNA, and RNA quality was then checked on an Agilent 2100 Bioanalyzer. The data belong to a study of T cells in Graves' hyperthyroidism and ophthalmopathy (dated by TCRdb to about 2019). Turning to the overall study: Peripheral blood samples were taken at the time of initial diagnosis, prior to any treatment. To identify distinguishing TCR V-J signatures, a discovery cohort of about 100 patients was used, comprising 43 with Graves' ophthalmopathy and around 57 with stable Graves' hyperthyroidism. Prospective prediction of ophthalmopathy was tested in an independent validation cohort consisting of fewer than 20 hyperthyroidism patients and 17 patients who later progressed to ophthalmopathy. The 80 to 100 discovery patients were randomly divided into training and test sets at a 7:3 ratio. Thyroid tissue and blood T-cell repertoires from about six Graves' hyperthyroidism patients were also compared in the study. After blood sampling, hyperthyroidism patients were treated with methimazole at a starting dose of 30 mg daily, and ophthalmopathy patients were treated with high-dose intravenous methylprednisolone. TCR Vbeta CDR3 sequencing of around 130 peripheral blood samples (43 ophthalmopathy, over 70 hyperthyroidism and approximately 17 progressor patients) is reported in the paper.

V is clipped by 6 bases and J by 2 bases, and the sequence between their germline boundaries is 10 bases long. The CDR3 covers 12 residues, taking in both the cysteine and the phenylalanine. Only CDR3 DNA is held: 36 bases, read in frame from base 1. According to the germline V gene (reference sequence), CDR1 reads DFQATT and CDR2 reads SNEGSKA. TCR beta CDR3 regions were amplified from RNA transcripts. For the first round of RT-PCR on the TCR CDR3, the HTBI primer set was used together with the Qiagen OneStep RT-PCR kit. The libraries were constructed in a second round of multiplex PCR and then size-selected and purified. Sequencing of the libraries was done on an Illumina HiSeq2000 using paired-end 100 bp reads. From the authors' description of their analysis: SOAPnuke was used to process the raw data, removing reads that contained adapters or uncalled bases, had a mean Phred below 15, or lacked an exact match to the constant primer or identifier. High-quality paired reads were merged with COPE v1.2.5, and unique nucleotide sequences were defined as clonotypes. MiTCR v1.1 was used to align the clonotypes against IMGT TRBV, TRBD and TRBJ reference segments. Only V-J combinations with frequency above 0.0001, covering 99.2% of repertoires, were analysed. A TCS score was defined as the ratio between F50 (clonal expansion) and ExV (chaos), using BLOSUM62-based TCRdist between CDR3 peptides within each V-J. Welch's t-statistics and random forest reduced roughly 540 V-J features to 13, which were used in a naive Bayes classifier (R e1071). TCRdb trimmed public reads at Q25 via fastp, called clones via MiXCR and kept in-frame beta chains. Rows are unified per CDR3 protein, each entry keeping the most common DNA and genes. TCRdb's processing, not the authors' own work, is the source of the V and J calls. The sample table shows roughly 740,000 distinct CDR3 sequences, and about 15% are seen once. The ten largest make up 8.4% of the sample.

The study at large found these results: Most expanded thyroid clonotypes (frequency above 0.001) were also detected in blood, suggesting blood repertoires may reflect thyroid immune responses. In validation, the model predicted progression to ophthalmopathy a median of around six months before onset, with 65% to 71% sensitivity and nearly 75% specificity. In cross-validation, a model built on a 13 V-J signature told ophthalmopathy apart from stable hyperthyroidism with under 90% sensitivity and around 83% specificity, and in testing the same model reached 80%/75%. No statistical method was used to fix the sample size in advance, and group allocation was not hidden from the investigators.

The sample was blood. The rearrangement joined TRBV20-1 to TRBJ2-5, with the D gene call left open. This receptor was obtained from a man younger than 35 with Graves' hyperthyroidism. Here the CDR3 is given as CSALEEQETQYF. The nucleotide sequence reads as follows: TGCAGTGCCCTCGAGGAGCAAGAGACCCAGTACTTC.